This TCR beta chain appears in the sequencing data of a study of blood T cell repertoires in COVID-19. The V gene's germline CDR1 is LNHDA and CDR2 SQIVND (reference sequence). Trimming left V 0 bases short and J 6 bases short, with 11 bases between. The CDR3 spans 15 residues. Some clones are missing from TCRdb's copy, which holds only in-frame ones; the method was immunoSEQ multiplex PCR. The sample contains about 55,000 clones, about four fifths of which appear only once. The V gene is TRBV19, the J gene TRBJ2-2; no firm D call. The receptor comes from a human donor in a cohort sampled during active or convalescent COVID-19. Sequenced sample: peripheral blood. In DNA, the CDR3 is TGTGCCAGTAGTATAGATAAGCGTTTACCCGGGGAGCTGTTTTTT. Translating it yields CASSIDKRLPGELFF.